This TCR beta chain comes out of a study of cytomegalovirus exposure and HLA in healthy donors. Study-wide findings and caveats: The study put 160 or so TCR beta chains on its list as cytomegalovirus-associated. According to reports, the classifier identified cytomegalovirus status with high specificity and sensitivity.

About this clone: Its antigen remains unknown.

The repertoire was sequenced with immunoSEQ multiplex PCR; TCRdb's copy has only in-frame clones and lacks some. This table has about 69,000 clones, 94% appearing once. Looked up from germline, CDR1 is MDHEN and CDR2 is SYDVKM. The CDR3 has 13 amino acids. V shed 6 bases, J shed 6 bases, and the junction held 4 bases outside the gene matches. The TCR originated in a woman aged 18-29 years in good health and CMV-seronegative. Material for sequencing was PBMCs. The chain carries TRBV28 and TRBJ1-2, with TRBD1 matching over 10 bases. CDR3: CASSSGTGDGYTF. The CDR3 region has the DNA TGTGCCAGCAGCTCGGGGACAGGGGATGGCTACACCTTC.